The clone carrying this TCR beta chain was counted once. What it binds is unknown. Clones were sequenced by immunoSEQ multiplex PCR, and TCRdb holds only the in-frame ones, with some missing. The sample shows 2 million to 2.5 million clones, around 95% of them seen only once. The CDR3 sequence is 15 residues long. CDR1 MNHNS and CDR2 SASEGT come from the germline V gene. After removal of 2 bases from V and 0 bases from J, the junction contained 1 base not matched to a gene. This sample is part of a study of shared clonotypes between healthy human individuals. Regarding the study as a whole: The study generally estimated greater richness for naive than memory subsets.

The J gene is TRBJ1-2, the V gene TRBV6-1; 9 bases match TRBD1. This clonotype was obtained from a man between 18 and 35 years old in good health. The material sequenced was naive CD4+ T cells sorted from blood. As for subset: CD45RA+ positively selected. The DNA for the CDR3 is TGTGCCAGCAGTGAAAGGACAGGGGCTAACTATGGCTACACCTTC. This encodes CASSERTGANYGYTF.